This T cell receptor (beta chain) was observed in a study of blood T cell repertoires in COVID-19. Clones were read by immunoSEQ multiplex PCR, and TCRdb kept only the in-frame ones, dropping some. The sample lists more than 200,000 clones, 84% seen once, with approximately 2% in the top ten. The V end lost 2 bases, the J end lost 3 bases, and 8 bases lay between the germline ends. Looked up from germline, CDR1 is WNHNN and CDR2 is SYGVQD (reference sequence). This CDR3 spans 14 amino acids. This receptor was taken from a man in his sixties who had recovered from COVID-19. The chain employs TRBV10-1 and TRBJ1-3; D remains ambiguous. Sequencing input: PBMCs or T cells enriched from blood (not recorded which). The CDR3 is CASSEEGGGNTIYF. CDR3 bases: TGCGCCAGCAGTGAGGAGGGAGGTGGAAACACCATATATTTT.